Listed here are 20 T cell receptor beta chains from one sample, sequenced in a study of T-cell memory formation after mild COVID-19. TCRdb analysed the 5' RACE reads with MiXCR anew, one entry per CDR3 protein. This sample has 68,000 or so distinct CDR3 sequences, with approximately 16% found just once. Sequences were obtained from PBMCs or a T cell subset sorted from them (not recorded which). These receptors came from an adult woman who had mild COVID-19 (a few samples of this study predate the infection). Cell type and time point are not known.

This clonotype was picked up a small number of times. This chain joins TRBV11-2 and TRBJ2-7; D remains ambiguous. The CDR3 has 14 amino acids. Trimming removed 5 bases from V and 2 bases from J, with 13 bases in between. Germline CDR1 and CDR2: SGHAT and FQNNGV. The CDR3: CASSALQRTYEQYF. CDR3 DNA: TGTGCCAGCAGCGCACTCCAGAGGACCTACGAGCAGTACTTC.

V is TRBV7-9 and J is TRBJ1-5, with D unresolved. Germline lookup yields CDR1 SEHNR and CDR2 FQNEAQ (reference sequence). The CDR3 contains 12 residues. The ends were cut back, 2 bases at V and 6 bases at J, with 5 bases in the middle. The CDR3, as DNA: TGTGCCAGCAGCTTATCCTCTCAGCCCCAGCATTTT. It codes for CASSLSSQPQHF. Filled out from reference TRBV7-9 and TRBJ1-5, the complete variable domain reads DTGVSQNPRHKITKRGQNVTFRCDPISEHNRLYWYRQTLGQGPEFLTYFQNEAQLEKSRLLSDRFSAERPKGSFSTLEIQRTEQGDSAMYLCASSLSSQPQHFGDGTRLSIL.

This clonotype has more than one count but fewer than ten. V is TRBV7-9 and J is TRBJ2-1; D is uncertain. The CDR3 is made up of 14 amino acids. The V end was cut by 11 bases, the J end by 3 bases, with 17 bases between. CDR1 is SEHNR, CDR2 FQNEAQ, per germline (reference sequence). CDR3 in amino acids: CACPERAGYNEQFF. CDR3 coding DNA: TGTGCCTGCCCCGAAAGGGCAGGCTACAATGAGCAGTTCTTC.

The V and J genes are TRBV29-1 and TRBJ2-1; 10 bases align to TRBD2. The CDR3 is made up of 15 amino acids. Germline trimming cut 3 bases from V and 5 bases from J; bases unmatched to any gene: 7. Per germline, CDR1 SQVTM and CDR2 ANQGSEA. CDR3 bases: TGCAGCGTTGAGGGGACTAGCGCAAAGGACAATGAGCAGTTCTTC. Residues: CSVEGTSAKDNEQFF.

The chain has TRBV7-8 and TRBJ2-3; D uncertain. V was shortened by 1 base and J by 4 bases, with 3 bases between the two germline ends. The CDR3 has 12 amino acids. CDR1 SGHVS and CDR2 FQNEAQ come from the germline V gene. As DNA, the CDR3 is TGTGCCAGCAGCTTAGTGTCAGATACGCAGTATTTT. As protein: CASSLVSDTQYF.

The gene calls are TRBV20-1 and TRBJ2-1; 7 bases align to TRBD2. Trimming at V came to 0 bases and at J to 3 bases, leaving 5 bases not matched to a gene. CDR1 is DFQATT and CDR2 is SNEGSKA in the germline V gene (reference sequence). The CDR3 spans 15 residues. CDR3 in amino acids: CSARDSGGDYNEQFF. CDR3 sequence (DNA): TGCAGTGCTAGAGATTCGGGAGGCGACTACAATGAGCAGTTCTTC.

V and J are TRBV30 and TRBJ2-3; 7 bases fit TRBD2. This CDR3 region has 15 residues. Losses at the gene ends were 2 bases for V and 4 bases for J; bases not matched to a gene: 9. Germline V gene data show CDR1 as GTSNPN and CDR2 as SVGIG (reference sequence). The CDR3 bases are TGTGCCTGGAGTCCTGGGGGAGGGAGCCCAGATACGCAGTATTTT. Its translation is CAWSPGGGSPDTQYF.

This clonotype has more than one count but fewer than ten. The V call is TRBV11-1, the J call TRBJ2-5; D may be TRBD2 (5 bases). The V end lost 1 base, the J end lost 3 bases, and 9 bases lay between the germline ends. CDR3 length: 14 amino acids. Germline values: CDR1 SGHAT, CDR2 FQDESV (reference sequence). The CDR3 DNA follows: TGTGCCAGCAGCTTAGAGAGGGCGGAAGAGACCCAGTACTTC. Protein: CASSLERAEETQYF.

The chain is built from TRBV5-1 and TRBJ2-5; TRBD2 matches at 10 bases. Germline trimming cut 4 bases from V and 2 bases from J; bases unmatched to any gene: 5. The CDR3 totals 15 residues. CDR1 is SGHRS and CDR2 is YFSETQ in the germline V gene. This CDR3 is CASSLSGGIQETQYF. The CDR3 DNA sequence: TGCGCCAGCAGCCTTAGCGGGGGGATACAAGAGACCCAGTACTTC.

In its sample, this clonotype was seen many times. The V gene is TRBV27, the J gene TRBJ2-7; D gene ambiguous. Trimming removed 2 bases at V and 3 bases at J, with 14 bases between. This CDR3 region has 15 residues. Germline V gene sequence: CDR1 MNHEY, CDR2 SMNVEV (reference sequence). CDR3 residues: CASSLTGRKIYEQYF. The CDR3 coding sequence is TGTGCCAGCAGTTTAACCGGACGAAAGATCTACGAGCAGTACTTC.

This clonotype was seen a handful of times. CDR3 bases: TGTGCCAGCTCACCACGATTCGGGGGGATGGACGACACTGAAGCTTTCTTT. This codes for CASSPRFGGMDDTEAFF. The chain uses TRBV18 and TRBJ1-1; D perhaps matches TRBD1 (5 bases). The CDR3 consists of 17 residues. The germline V gene encodes CDR1 KGHSH and CDR2 LQKENI. Trimming removed 1 base at V and 3 bases at J, with 18 bases between.

The chain joins TRBV9 to TRBJ1-3; D is ambiguous. Looked up from germline, CDR1 is SGDLS and CDR2 is YYNGEE. V lost 0 bases, J lost 0 bases, and 10 bases lay in between. The length of the CDR3 is 16 residues. The chain's CDR3 is CASSVEEEASGNTIYF. The CDR3 region has the DNA TGTGCCAGCAGCGTAGAAGAAGAGGCCTCTGGAAACACCATATATTTT.

This clonotype was counted many times. The chain couples TRBV5-1 to TRBJ2-1; D not certain. From germline, CDR1 is SGHRS and CDR2 YFSETQ. The CDR3 sequence is 12 residues long. The germline V and J ends were trimmed by 1 base and 8 bases, with 7 bases remaining between them. CDR3 sequence (DNA): TGCGCCAGCAGCTTGATCGGTTATGAGCAGTTCTTC. This gives the protein CASSLIGYEQFF.

The chain has TRBV9 and TRBJ2-5; the D is unclear. The CDR3 runs 16 residues. From germline, CDR1 is SGDLS and CDR2 YYNGEE. Trimming removed 4 bases from V and 1 base from J, with 17 bases in between. Written as DNA, the CDR3 is TGTGCCAGCAGCACCCCATCCTGGTTGGGCCAAGAGACCCAGTACTTC. Protein sequence: CASSTPSWLGQETQYF.

This clonotype occurred many times. The J gene is TRBJ2-7, the V gene TRBV6-5; TRBD2 is a possible D gene (6 bases). Trimming shortened V by 2 bases and J by 6 bases, and 11 bases separated the two germline ends. This CDR3 has 13 amino acids. The germline gives CDR1 MNHEY, CDR2 SVGAGI. The CDR3, as DNA: TGTGCCAGCAGTTACGAGGGAGCGGGCGAGCAGTACTTC. Amino acids: CASSYEGAGEQYF.

This chain links TRBV14 with TRBJ2-2, with 7 bases aligning to TRBD1. Trimming took 2 bases from V and 0 from J; bases not matched to a gene: 3. CDR1 is SGHDN and CDR2 is FVKESK in the germline V gene. There are 16 residues in the CDR3. CDR3 region: CASSQIGTANTGELFF. CDR3 bases: TGTGCCAGCAGCCAAATCGGGACAGCGAACACCGGGGAGCTGTTTTTT.

The chain recombines TRBV3-1 with TRBJ2-3; possibly TRBD2 for D (5 bases). This CDR3 has 17 residues. Germline assignment: CDR1 LGHDT and CDR2 YNNKEL (reference sequence). Trimming stripped 0 bases from V and 0 bases from J, with 13 bases between. CDR3 in DNA: TGTGCCAGCAGCCAAGATAAGGAGGACCCTAGCACAGATACGCAGTATTTT. Residues: CASSQDKEDPSTDTQYF.

This chain connects TRBV7-9 to TRBJ2-3, with a tentative D call TRBD1 (8 bases). Trimming took 3 bases from V and 6 from J, leaving 22 bases between them. This CDR3 is built from 17 residues. Germline assignment: CDR1 SEHNR and CDR2 FQNEAQ (reference sequence). CDR3 nucleotide sequence: TGTGCCAGCAGCTTCCCCGAGGACAGGGAGGGTCTCGATACGCAGTATTTT. It specifies CASSFPEDREGLDTQYF. Combining the CDR3 with reference TRBV7-9 and TRBJ2-3 gives the whole variable domain DTGVSQNPRHKITKRGQNVTFRCDPISEHNRLYWYRQTLGQGPEFLTYFQNEAQLEKSRLLSDRFSAERPKGSFSTLEIQRTEQGDSAMYLCASSFPEDREGLDTQYFGPGTRLTVL.

The gene calls are TRBV5-6 and TRBJ2-7; no firm D call. The V end was cut by 6 bases, the J end by 3 bases, with 7 bases between. CDR1 is SGHDT, CDR2 YYEEEE, per germline. The CDR3 covers 11 residues. CDR3 loop: CASNTGYEQYF. CDR3 in DNA: TGTGCCAGCAATACGGGCTACGAGCAGTACTTC.

This clonotype occurred a few times. This chain connects TRBV7-8 to TRBJ2-5; D is perhaps TRBD1 (5 bases). With 2 bases removed from V and 3 bases from J, the gap between germline ends came to 22 bases. In germline, CDR1 is SGHVS, CDR2 FQNEAQ. CDR3 size: 18 residues. Written as DNA, the CDR3 is TGTGCCAGCAGCTTAATGAGTCTGCGCAGGGAACGGAAAGAGACCCAGTACTTC. Amino acids: CASSLMSLRRERKETQYF.